These 29 T cell receptor beta chains originate from one sample sequenced in a study of shared clonotypes between healthy human individuals. The method was immunoSEQ multiplex PCR; TCRdb's version includes in-frame clones alone and lacks a portion of them. The sample carries about 2.4 million clones, approximately 94% recorded once. The specimen sequenced was naive CD4+ T cells from PBMCs. As to subset: CD45RA+ positively selected. The receptors originated from a man aged 18 to 29 in good health. Some clones in this sample may be carry-over from other donors' samples.

The rearrangement links TRBV5-1 to TRBJ2-3, with D perhaps matching TRBD1 or TRBD2 (5 bases each). The length of the CDR3 is 15 residues. Germline V CDR1 and CDR2: SGHRS, YFSETQ. Trimming stripped 6 bases from V and 5 bases from J, with 19 bases between. The DNA for the CDR3 is TGCGCCAGCACCTATACTGGGACCCCCGAAGATACGCAGTATTTT. Translated, it gives CASTYTGTPEDTQYF.

The V and J genes are TRBV28 and TRBJ2-7; D gene ambiguous. In germline, CDR1 is MDHEN, CDR2 SYDVKM. The CDR3 is 11 residues long. V lost 5 bases, J lost 6 bases, and 8 bases lay in between. CDR3 sequence reads: CASSVISEQYF. In nucleotides, the CDR3 is TGTGCCAGCAGTGTTATCTCCGAGCAGTACTTC.

The chain is built from TRBV6-5 and TRBJ2-1, with 7 bases fitting TRBD2. Germline CDR1 is MNHEY and CDR2 is SVGAGI. The CDR3 contains 16 residues. V shed 3 bases and J 4 bases; nucleotides not matched to a gene: 9. The CDR3 sequence is CASSYLAGASYNEQFF. In nucleotides, the CDR3 is TGTGCCAGCAGTTATCTGGCGGGAGCGTCGTACAATGAGCAGTTCTTC.

The chain carries TRBV5-1 and TRBJ1-1; TRBD1 is a possible D gene (6 bases). CDR1 is SGHRS, CDR2 YFSETQ, per germline. Trimming stripped 2 bases from V and 7 bases from J, with 12 bases between. This CDR3 is built from 13 residues. CDR3 nucleotides: TGCGCCAGCAGCTTAAGACAGGCTCATGAAGCTTTCTTT. It is translated as CASSLRQAHEAFF.

As regards this clone: Other nucleotide sequences in the sample specify the same CDR3. The rearrangement joins TRBV5-1 to TRBJ1-1, with D unresolved. In germline, CDR1 is SGHRS, CDR2 YFSETQ. The CDR3 has 14 residues. Between the trimmed V and J ends, which lost 0 bases and 0 bases, there was a span of 6 bases. CDR3 nucleotides: TGCGCCAGCAGCTTGGACGGCCTGAACACTGAAGCTTTCTTT. Its protein is CASSLDGLNTEAFF. The whole variable domain, remainder taken from reference TRBV5-1 and TRBJ1-1, is KAGVTQTPRYLIKTRGQQVTLSCSPISGHRSVSWYQQTPGQGLQFLFEYFSETQRNKGNFPGRFSGRQFSNSRSEMNVSTLELGDSALYLCASSLDGLNTEAFFGQGTRLTVV.

Here the CDR3 reads CASSLLGSSGNTIYF. CDR3 nucleotides: TGTGCCAGCAGTTTACTAGGGAGCTCTGGAAACACCATATATTTT. The chain carries TRBV27 and TRBJ1-3; D is uncertain. CDR3 length equals 15 residues. Germline assignment: CDR1 MNHEY and CDR2 SMNVEV (reference sequence). The V gene lost 2 bases and the J gene lost 0 bases, with 8 bases spanning the gap.

The chain uses TRBV6-1 and TRBJ2-3; no definite D call. The germline V gene encodes CDR1 MNHNS and CDR2 SASEGT. This CDR3 is 12 amino acids long. Trimming cost V 1 base and J 8 bases, with 7 bases left between them. The CDR3 DNA is TGTGCCAGCAGTGAAGGATGGGGTACGCAGTATTTT. Encoded protein: CASSEGWGTQYF.

The chain employs TRBV7-3 and TRBJ2-1, with TRBD2 as a possible D gene (6 bases). The CDR3 loop spans 16 amino acids. Germline values: CDR1 SGHTA, CDR2 FQGTGA. V gave up 2 bases and J gave up 3 bases, with 14 bases separating them. The CDR3 is CASSLSGGAGYNEQFF. CDR3 nucleotides: TGTGCCAGCAGCTTATCCGGCGGGGCCGGCTACAATGAGCAGTTCTTC.

The chain joins TRBV2 to TRBJ1-2, with D unclear. The germline V and J ends were trimmed by 2 bases and 8 bases, with 12 bases remaining between them. Germline V gives CDR1 SNHLY, CDR2 FYNNEI. The CDR3 is 13 amino acids. CDR3 coding DNA: TGTGCCAGCAGTGAAATCCTGGAGTCAGGCTACACCTTC. Translating it yields CASSEILESGYTF.

Written as DNA, the CDR3 is TGTGCCAGCAGCAGTACAGGGAGCGGGGCCAACGTCCTGACTTTC. It codes for CASSSTGSGANVLTF. The chain carries TRBV2 and TRBJ2-6, with D possibly matching TRBD1 (6 bases). CDR1 is SNHLY, CDR2 FYNNEI, per germline. The CDR3 has 15 residues. The V gene lost 6 bases and the J gene lost 4 bases, with 13 bases spanning the gap.

V gene TRBV19 combines with J gene TRBJ1-2; no clear D. V lost 7 bases and J 2 bases, leaving 5 bases between the germline ends. Germline-derived CDR1 and CDR2 are LNHDA and SQIVND (reference sequence). The CDR3 length is 11 residues. This chain's CDR3 is CASMENYGYTF. In DNA, the CDR3 is TGTGCCAGTATGGAGAACTATGGCTACACCTTC.

CDR3 loop: CASSLMPYYNEQFF. CDR3 coding DNA: TGTGCCAGCAGCCTAATGCCTTACTACAATGAGCAGTTCTTC. J is TRBJ2-1 and V is TRBV27; D is undetermined. Trimming left V 6 bases short and J 3 bases short, with 12 bases between. Germline loops: CDR1 MNHEY, CDR2 SMNVEV (reference sequence). CDR3 length equals 14 residues.

The genes are TRBV6-5 and TRBJ2-3, with D possibly TRBD1 on 6 matching bases. CDR1 and CDR2 (germline): MNHEY, SVGAGI. CDR3 length equals 16 residues. V lost 0 bases, J lost 4 bases, and 14 bases lay in between. In DNA, the CDR3 is TGTGCCAGCAGTTACTCCGGACAGACTGGGGCAGATACGCAGTATTTT. Its protein product is CASSYSGQTGADTQYF.

The chain links TRBV28 to TRBJ1-2; D possibly corresponds to TRBD1 (5 bases). CDR1 and CDR2 (germline): MDHEN, SYDVKM. The CDR3 is 14 residues long. The germline V and J ends were trimmed by 2 bases and 8 bases, with 15 bases remaining between them. DNA of the CDR3: TGTGCCAGCAGTTTAAATCGGCAGGGTAACGGCTACACCTTC. Its protein product is CASSLNRQGNGYTF.

This chain links TRBV19 with TRBJ2-2; 8 bases align to TRBD1. After removal of 7 bases from V and 4 bases from J, the junction contained 5 bases not matched to a gene. The CDR3 runs 14 residues. From germline, CDR1 is LNHDA and CDR2 SQIVND (reference sequence). The CDR3 protein is CASNRQGSTGELFF. The CDR3 DNA reads as TGTGCCAGTAACCGACAGGGGAGCACCGGGGAGCTGTTTTTT.

This chain connects TRBV9 to TRBJ1-2; TRBD1 matches at 9 bases. V lost 4 bases, J lost 4 bases, and 8 bases stayed unmatched. This CDR3 has 15 amino acids. Looked up from germline, CDR1 is SGDLS and CDR2 is YYNGEE. CDR3 sequence: CASSPRDRALYGYTF. The DNA for the CDR3 is TGTGCCAGCAGCCCGAGGGACAGGGCCCTCTATGGCTACACCTTC.

This chain joins TRBV10-3 and TRBJ2-5, with TRBD2 identical over 7 bases. This CDR3 spans 15 amino acids. V lost 2 bases and J lost 5; bases outside the gene matches: 8. Germline V lookup: CDR1 ENHRY, CDR2 SYGVKD. CDR3 in amino acids: CAISEVSSGRETQYF. CDR3 nucleotides: TGTGCCATCAGTGAGGTTTCTAGCGGCAGGGAGACCCAGTACTTC.

This chain joins TRBV19 and TRBJ2-1; the D is unclear. Per germline, CDR1 LNHDA and CDR2 SQIVND (reference sequence). The CDR3 has 16 amino acids. Trimming stripped 2 bases from V and 0 bases from J, with 11 bases between. This CDR3 reads CASSILGVGSYNEQFF. The CDR3 DNA follows: TGTGCCAGTAGTATACTTGGCGTTGGCTCCTACAATGAGCAGTTCTTC.

Note on this clone: Distinct nucleotide sequences in the sample also encode this CDR3. V gene TRBV18 combines with J gene TRBJ1-1; D call uncertain. The germline V gene has CDR1 KGHSH and CDR2 LQKENI. This CDR3 is built from 13 residues. Trimming took 9 bases from V and 4 from J, leaving 15 bases between them. The CDR3 DNA sequence: TGTGCCAGTTCCCCTTCCTTGGGCACTGAAGCTTTCTTT. It specifies CASSPSLGTEAFF.

About this clone itself: Within the sample, other DNA sequences also encode this same CDR3. The CDR3 reads CASSLAGQGNTGELFF. CDR3 nucleotides: TGCGCCAGCAGCTTGGCGGGTCAGGGGAACACCGGGGAGCTGTTTTTT. The chain carries TRBV5-1 and TRBJ2-2; D is possibly TRBD1 (5 bases). The germline CDR1 and CDR2 sequences are SGHRS and YFSETQ. Trimming removed 0 bases from V and 1 base from J, with 10 bases in between. This CDR3 comprises 16 residues.

The V call is TRBV5-4, the J call TRBJ1-2, with TRBD1 as a possible D gene (5 bases). The CDR3 runs 14 residues. Trimming left V 6 bases short and J 3 bases short, with 15 bases between. Germline loops: CDR1 SGHNT, CDR2 YYREEE (reference sequence). CDR3 sequence reads: CASNRAPGDYGYTF. Written as DNA, the CDR3 is TGTGCCAGCAACCGGGCCCCGGGGGACTATGGCTACACCTTC.

This chain uses TRBV2 with TRBJ2-6, with D unclear. This CDR3 region has 16 residues. The V end lost 10 bases, the J end lost 1 base, and 17 bases lay between the germline ends. CDR1 SNHLY and CDR2 FYNNEI come from the germline V gene. The DNA of the CDR3 is TGTGCCATGTCTCGGGTGGCAACGTCTGGGGCCAACGTCCTGACTTTC. Protein product: CAMSRVATSGANVLTF.

This clone was detected only once. The chain recombines TRBV4-1 with TRBJ1-2; no reliable D call. The CDR3 has 11 residues. From germline, CDR1 is MGHRA and CDR2 YSYEKL. V was cut by 1 base and J by 9 bases, with 6 bases left in between. The CDR3: CASSQGSRYTF. In nucleotides, the CDR3 is TGCGCCAGCAGCCAAGGGAGCCGCTACACCTTC.

Concerning this clone: The same CDR3 is also encoded by other DNA sequences in this sample. The chain links TRBV29-1 to TRBJ2-3; 10 bases map to TRBD2. The CDR3 consists of 13 residues. Germline lookup yields CDR1 SQVTM and CDR2 ANQGSEA. With 7 bases clipped from V and 1 base from J, the junction kept 2 bases outside the gene matches. This chain's CDR3 is CSGGTSGTDTQYF. CDR3 nucleotides: TGCAGCGGCGGGACTAGCGGCACAGATACGCAGTATTTT.

Details on this clone: It is unclear where the CDR3 begins or ends on the DNA, so no DNA is shown, and the CDR3 is as TCRdb lists it. V usage is TRBV19 and J usage is TRBJ2-1; the table names TRBD2, a call not compared with the DNA. The CDR3 totals 17 residues, both ends included. CDR1 is LNHDA, CDR2 SQIVND, per germline (reference sequence). The CDR3 spells CASSTSGGRNSYNEQFF.

The chain is built from TRBV27 and TRBJ2-5; D is perhaps TRBD2 (5 bases). In germline, CDR1 is MNHEY, CDR2 SMNVEV (reference sequence). Trimming pared 4 bases from V and 6 bases from J, leaving 15 bases between. This CDR3 has 14 amino acids. CDR3 sequence reads: CASSSRGNGKTQYF. DNA of the CDR3: TGTGCCAGCAGTTCACGGGGTAACGGGAAGACCCAGTACTTC.

The rearrangement links TRBV5-6 to TRBJ2-5, with D unresolved. V was pared by 1 base and J by 5 bases, with 15 bases between. CDR3 length equals 15 residues. The germline gives CDR1 SGHDT, CDR2 YYEEEE. The CDR3 protein is CASSLIKSRLETQYF. The CDR3 nucleotides are TGTGCCAGCAGCTTGATAAAGAGTCGGTTGGAGACCCAGTACTTC.

CDR3 residues: CASSYDSHYEQYF. The CDR3 coding sequence is TGTGCCAGCAGTTACGACAGTCACTACGAGCAGTACTTC. J is TRBJ2-7 and V is TRBV6-5; a weak D match, TRBD1 (5 bases). V lost 2 bases, J lost 3 bases, and 8 bases lay in between. This CDR3 has 13 residues. Germline-derived CDR1 and CDR2 are MNHEY and SVGAGI.

The J gene is TRBJ2-1, the V gene TRBV15; 13 bases agree with TRBD2. Germline CDR1 is LNHNV and CDR2 is YYDKDF (reference sequence). Trimming at V came to 0 bases and at J to 8 bases, leaving 4 bases not matched to a gene. The CDR3 contains 16 residues. CDR3 DNA: TGTGCCACCAGCAGAGAATTGACTAGCGGGAGGTATGAGCAGTTCTTC. Its protein product is CATSRELTSGRYEQFF.